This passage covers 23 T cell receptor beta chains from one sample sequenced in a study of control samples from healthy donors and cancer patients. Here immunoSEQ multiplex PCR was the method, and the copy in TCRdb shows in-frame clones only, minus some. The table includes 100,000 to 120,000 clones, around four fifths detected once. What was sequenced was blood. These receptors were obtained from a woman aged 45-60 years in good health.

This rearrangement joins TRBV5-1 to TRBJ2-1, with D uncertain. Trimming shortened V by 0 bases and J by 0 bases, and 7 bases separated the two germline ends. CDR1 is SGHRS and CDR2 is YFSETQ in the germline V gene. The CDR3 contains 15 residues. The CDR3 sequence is CASSLEWGSYNEQFF. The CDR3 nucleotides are TGCGCCAGCAGCTTGGAATGGGGCTCCTACAATGAGCAGTTCTTC.

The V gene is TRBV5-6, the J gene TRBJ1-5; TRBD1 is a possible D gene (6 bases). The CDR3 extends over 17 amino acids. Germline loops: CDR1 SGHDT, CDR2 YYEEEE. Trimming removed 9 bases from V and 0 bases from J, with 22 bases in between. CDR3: CAIKGGQGKNSNQPQHF. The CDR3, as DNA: TGTGCCATCAAAGGGGGGCAGGGTAAAAATAGCAATCAGCCCCAGCATTTT.

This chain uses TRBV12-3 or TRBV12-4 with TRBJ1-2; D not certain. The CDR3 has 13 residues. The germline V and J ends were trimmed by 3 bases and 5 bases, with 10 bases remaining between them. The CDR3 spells CASSLQQPYGYTF. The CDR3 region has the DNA TGTGCCAGCAGTTTGCAGCAACCTTATGGCTACACCTTC.

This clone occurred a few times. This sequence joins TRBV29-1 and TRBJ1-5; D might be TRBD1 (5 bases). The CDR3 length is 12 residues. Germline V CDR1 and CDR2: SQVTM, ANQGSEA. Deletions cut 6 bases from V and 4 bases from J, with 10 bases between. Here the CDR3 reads CSVGGGNQPQHF. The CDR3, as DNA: TGCAGCGTGGGCGGGGGAAATCAGCCCCAGCATTTT.

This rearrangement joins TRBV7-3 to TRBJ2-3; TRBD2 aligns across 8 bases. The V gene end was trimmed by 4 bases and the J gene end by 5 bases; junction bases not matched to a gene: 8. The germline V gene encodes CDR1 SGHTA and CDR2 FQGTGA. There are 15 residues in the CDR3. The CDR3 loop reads CASSSIAGPVDTQYF. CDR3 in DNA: TGTGCCAGCAGCTCCATAGCGGGACCGGTAGATACGCAGTATTTT.

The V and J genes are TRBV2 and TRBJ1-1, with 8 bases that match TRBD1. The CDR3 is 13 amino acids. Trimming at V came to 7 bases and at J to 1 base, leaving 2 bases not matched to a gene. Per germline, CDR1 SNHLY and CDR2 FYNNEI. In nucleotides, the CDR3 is TGTGCCAGCATGACAGGGGAGAACACTGAAGCTTTCTTT. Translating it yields CASMTGENTEAFF.

The CDR3: CATSRLSSGGRYNEQFF. The CDR3 DNA reads as TGTGCCACCAGCAGACTTTCTAGCGGGGGGCGGTACAATGAGCAGTTCTTC. The chain joins TRBV15 to TRBJ2-1; 11 bases are a match to TRBD2. Per the germline V gene, CDR1 is LNHNV and CDR2 is YYDKDF (reference sequence). The CDR3 extends over 17 amino acids. Unmatched junction bases numbered 7, after V lost 2 bases and J lost 4 bases.

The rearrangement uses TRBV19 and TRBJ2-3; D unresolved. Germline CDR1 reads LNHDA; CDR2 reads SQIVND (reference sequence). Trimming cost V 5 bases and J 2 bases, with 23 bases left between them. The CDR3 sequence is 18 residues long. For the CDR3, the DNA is TGTGCCAGTAGTTCCCTACGAATAGGACGTAATGTCACAGATACGCAGTATTTT. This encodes CASSSLRIGRNVTDTQYF. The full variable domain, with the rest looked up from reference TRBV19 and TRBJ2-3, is DGGITQSPKYLFRKEGQNVTLSCEQNLNHDAMYWYRQDPGQGLRLIYYSQIVNDFQKGDIAEGYSVSREKKESFPLTVTSAQKNPTAFYLCASSSLRIGRNVTDTQYFGPGTRLTVL.

CDR3 coding DNA: TGTGCCAGCTCACCAGATACAGGGTTTTCGGACACTGAAGCTTTCTTT. It codes for CASSPDTGFSDTEAFF. The rearrangement uses TRBV18 and TRBJ1-1; D may be TRBD1 (6 bases). Germline V gene lookup returns CDR1 KGHSH and CDR2 LQKENI. CDR3 size: 16 residues. V was trimmed by 2 bases and J by 3 bases, leaving 16 bases between them.

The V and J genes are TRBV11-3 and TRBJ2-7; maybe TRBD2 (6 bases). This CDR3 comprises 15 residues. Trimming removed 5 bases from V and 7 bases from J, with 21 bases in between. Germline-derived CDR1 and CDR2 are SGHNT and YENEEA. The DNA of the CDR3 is TGTGCCAGCAGCCCGGACGGGACTTTAACTACGGAGCAGTACTTC. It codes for CASSPDGTLTTEQYF.

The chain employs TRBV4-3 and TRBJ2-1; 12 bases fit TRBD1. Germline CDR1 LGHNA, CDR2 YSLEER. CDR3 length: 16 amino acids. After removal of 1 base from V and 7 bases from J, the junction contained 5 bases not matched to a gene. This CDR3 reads CASSQGRDRGRNEQFF. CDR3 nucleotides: TGCGCCAGCAGCCAAGGGCGGGACAGGGGGCGAAATGAGCAGTTCTTC.

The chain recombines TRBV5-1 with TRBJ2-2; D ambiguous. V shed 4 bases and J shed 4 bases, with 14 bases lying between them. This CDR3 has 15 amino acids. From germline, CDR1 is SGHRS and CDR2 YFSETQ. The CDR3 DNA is TGCGCCAGCAGCCGCGCGGCGACGGTCACCGGGGAGCTGTTTTTT. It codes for CASSRAATVTGELFF.

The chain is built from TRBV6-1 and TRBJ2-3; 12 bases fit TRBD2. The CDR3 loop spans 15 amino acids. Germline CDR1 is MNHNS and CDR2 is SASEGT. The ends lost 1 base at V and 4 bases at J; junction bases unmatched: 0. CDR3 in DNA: TGTGCCAGCAGTGAAGGACTAGCGGGAGCAGATACGCAGTATTTT. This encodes CASSEGLAGADTQYF.

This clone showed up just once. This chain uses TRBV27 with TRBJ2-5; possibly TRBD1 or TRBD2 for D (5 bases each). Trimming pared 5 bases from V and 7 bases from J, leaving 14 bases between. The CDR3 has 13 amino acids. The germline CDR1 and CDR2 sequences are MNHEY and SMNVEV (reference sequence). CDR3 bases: TGTGCCAGCAGTACACGGGGCCGGGGGACCCAGTACTTC. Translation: CASSTRGRGTQYF.

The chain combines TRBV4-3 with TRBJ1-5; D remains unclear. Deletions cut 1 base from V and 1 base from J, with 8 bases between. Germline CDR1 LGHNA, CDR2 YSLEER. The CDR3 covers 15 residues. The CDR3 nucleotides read TGCGCCAGCAGCCAAGTGTGGCCGAGCAATCAGCCCCAGCATTTT. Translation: CASSQVWPSNQPQHF.

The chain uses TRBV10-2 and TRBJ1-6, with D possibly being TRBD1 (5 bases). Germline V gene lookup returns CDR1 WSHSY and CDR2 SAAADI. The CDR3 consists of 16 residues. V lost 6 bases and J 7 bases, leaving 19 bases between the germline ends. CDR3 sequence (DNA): TGCGCCAGCAGCTACAGTGGTCAGGGATTCAATTCACCCCTCCACTTT. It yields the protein CASSYSGQGFNSPLHF.

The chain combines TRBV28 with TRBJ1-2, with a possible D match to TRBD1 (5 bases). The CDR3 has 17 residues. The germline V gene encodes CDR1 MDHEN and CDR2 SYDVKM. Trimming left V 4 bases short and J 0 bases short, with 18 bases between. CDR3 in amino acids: CASSSTPGRPPNYGYTF. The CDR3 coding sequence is TGTGCCAGCAGTTCAACCCCAGGGCGCCCCCCTAACTATGGCTACACCTTC.

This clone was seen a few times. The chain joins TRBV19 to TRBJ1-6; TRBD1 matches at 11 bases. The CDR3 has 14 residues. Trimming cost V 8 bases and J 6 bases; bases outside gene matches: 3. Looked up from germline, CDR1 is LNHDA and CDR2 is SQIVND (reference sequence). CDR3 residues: CASGQGAVNSPLHF. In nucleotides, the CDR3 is TGTGCCAGTGGACAGGGGGCGGTTAATTCACCCCTCCACTTT.

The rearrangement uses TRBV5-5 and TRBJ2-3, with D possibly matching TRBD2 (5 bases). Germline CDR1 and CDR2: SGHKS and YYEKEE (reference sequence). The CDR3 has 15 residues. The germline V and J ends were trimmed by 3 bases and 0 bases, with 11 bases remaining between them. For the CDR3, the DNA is TGTGCCAGCAGCTCGGGGATTTCTAGCACAGATACGCAGTATTTT. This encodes CASSSGISSTDTQYF.

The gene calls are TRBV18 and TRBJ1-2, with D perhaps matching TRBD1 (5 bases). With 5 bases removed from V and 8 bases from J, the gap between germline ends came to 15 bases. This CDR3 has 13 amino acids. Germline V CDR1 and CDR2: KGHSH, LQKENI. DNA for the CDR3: TGTGCCAGCTCAGACCTCGACAGTGGGGGCTACACCTTC. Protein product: CASSDLDSGGYTF.

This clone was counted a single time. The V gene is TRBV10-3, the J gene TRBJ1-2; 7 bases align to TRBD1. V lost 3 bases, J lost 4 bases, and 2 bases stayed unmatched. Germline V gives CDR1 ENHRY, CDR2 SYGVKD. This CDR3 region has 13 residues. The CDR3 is CAISESGGYGYTF. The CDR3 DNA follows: TGTGCCATCAGTGAATCAGGGGGCTATGGCTACACCTTC.

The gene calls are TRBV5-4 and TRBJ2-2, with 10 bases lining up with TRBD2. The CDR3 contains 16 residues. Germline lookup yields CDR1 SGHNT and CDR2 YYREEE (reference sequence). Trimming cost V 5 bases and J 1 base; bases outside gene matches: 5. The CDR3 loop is CASRSASGRNTGELFF. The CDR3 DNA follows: TGTGCCAGCAGGTCTGCTAGCGGGAGGAACACCGGGGAGCTGTTTTTT.

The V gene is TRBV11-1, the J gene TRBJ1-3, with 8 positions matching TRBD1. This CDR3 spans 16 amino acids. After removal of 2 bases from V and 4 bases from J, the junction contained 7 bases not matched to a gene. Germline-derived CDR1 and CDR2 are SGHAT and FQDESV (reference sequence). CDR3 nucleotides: TGTGCCAGCAGCTTAATGGCCGGGACAGGAGGAAACACCATATATTTT. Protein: CASSLMAGTGGNTIYF.